The TCR beta chain described here comes from a study of T-cell memory formation after mild COVID-19. TCRdb used MiXCR to reprocess the 5' RACE reads, holding one entry per CDR3 protein. The sample holds hundreds of thousands of distinct CDR3 sequences; around 15% are singletons and the top ten take 8.1%. This CDR3 region has 16 residues. V shed 4 bases and J shed 4 bases, with 20 bases lying between them. Per germline, CDR1 ENHRY and CDR2 SYGVKD. Sequencing was done on a sample of PBMCs or a T cell subset sorted from them (not recorded which). The chain joins TRBV10-3 to TRBJ2-7; a possible D gene is TRBD1 (6 bases). This receptor was taken from an adult woman who had mild COVID-19 (a few samples of this study predate the infection). Cell type and time point are not known. The CDR3 region is CAISGMRRQELYEQYF. As DNA, the CDR3 is TGTGCCATCAGTGGGATGCGGAGACAGGAACTATACGAGCAGTACTTC.